The 28 T cell receptor beta chains given below trace back to one sample, sequenced in a study of glioma-infiltrating T cells. TCR alpha and beta CDR3 regions were amplified from RNA using iRepertoire nested multiplex PCR. TCRdb re-analysed the multiplex PCR reads in MiXCR, keeping a single row per CDR3 protein. The repertoire holds about 140,000 distinct CDR3 sequences, with 39% as singletons. The specimen sequenced was glioma tissue, nonneoplastic brain tissue, or PBMCs (not recorded which). All receptors derive from a human donor with low-grade glioma or glioblastoma, undergoing nonglioma brain surgery, or in good health (not recorded which).

The chain links TRBV15 to TRBJ2-2; tentatively, D is TRBD2 (5 bases). This CDR3 is built from 17 residues. The germline CDR1 and CDR2 sequences are LNHNV and YYDKDF (reference sequence). With 1 base removed from V and 3 bases from J, the gap between germline ends came to 15 bases. The DNA of the CDR3 is TGTGCCACCAGCAGAGTTGTTGTCAGCGGACACACCGGGGAGCTGTTTTTT. As protein: CATSRVVVSGHTGELFF. The variable domain in full, completed from reference TRBV15 and TRBJ2-2, reads DAMVIQNPRYQVTQFGKPVTLSCSQTLNHNVMYWYQQKSSQAPKLLFHYYDKDFNNEADTPDNFQSRRPNTSFCFLDIRSPGLGDTAMYLCATSRVVVSGHTGELFFGEGSRLTVL.

Notes on this clonotype: One base away lies a much larger clone, so this may be a sequencing read error. J is TRBJ2-7 and V is TRBV20-1; 7 nucleotides agree with TRBD2. The CDR3 extends over 15 amino acids. Germline lookup yields CDR1 DFQATT and CDR2 SNEGSKA (reference sequence). The CDR3 DNA reads as TGCAGTACTAGGCTTCCTAGGGCGGGAGAAAGTGTGCAGTACTTC. Its protein product is CSTRLPRAGESVQYF.

The V gene is TRBV6-6, the J gene TRBJ2-3; perhaps TRBD2 as D (6 bases). Between the trimmed V and J ends, which lost 4 bases and 5 bases, there was a span of 19 bases. Germline V lookup: CDR1 MNHNY, CDR2 SVGAGI (reference sequence). The CDR3 length is 16 residues. The CDR3 DNA sequence: TGTGCCAGCAGTTGCGACCGGGTAAGGGAGGAAGATACGCAGTATTTT. This translates into CASSCDRVREEDTQYF.

The chain is built from TRBV6-2 or TRBV6-3 and TRBJ2-7; the D is unclear. Per germline, CDR1 MNHEY and CDR2 SVGEGT. V was shortened by 6 bases and J by 3 bases, with 12 bases between the two germline ends. The CDR3 loop spans 13 amino acids. In DNA form, the CDR3 reads TGTGCCAGCAGCCAGAGACACCACTACGAGCAGTACTTC. This gives the protein CASSQRHHYEQYF.

The chain recombines TRBV27 with TRBJ1-1; D gene ambiguous. Per the germline V gene, CDR1 is MNHEY and CDR2 is SMNVEV (reference sequence). The V and J ends lost 6 bases and 1 base respectively, with 9 bases between them. This CDR3 region has 13 residues. The CDR3 reads CASRQRENTEAFF. The DNA for the CDR3 is TGTGCCAGCAGGCAGCGGGAGAACACTGAAGCTTTCTTT.

With regard to this clonotype: Being one base from a much bigger clone, this may be a read error. The CDR3 DNA sequence: TGTGCCAGCAGTTACCGGTATGAGCAGTTCTTC. Protein: CASSYRYEQFF. The chain recombines TRBV6-5 with TRBJ2-1, with no clear D. V shed 2 bases and J shed 8 bases, with 4 bases lying between them. The CDR3 runs 11 residues. Germline CDR1 MNHEY, CDR2 SVGAGI.

This clonotype has only a few counts. The chain is built from TRBV20-1 and TRBJ2-7; 9 nucleotides match TRBD2. The length of the CDR3 is 15 residues. With 3 bases clipped from V and 2 bases from J, the junction kept 8 bases outside the gene matches. The germline CDR1 and CDR2 sequences are DFQATT and SNEGSKA (reference sequence). CDR3 sequence reads: CSARGEREATYEQYF. The CDR3, as DNA: TGCAGTGCTAGGGGAGAGCGGGAGGCCACCTACGAGCAGTACTTC.

V is TRBV12-3 or TRBV12-4 and J is TRBJ2-3; possibly TRBD1 for D (7 bases). Trimming took off 8 bases at V and 4 bases at J, with 22 bases between the two ends. The CDR3 is made up of 16 amino acids. The CDR3 DNA sequence: TGTGCCAGCGCCCCGGGAAGCAGGGGGGTCGCAGATACGCAGTATTTT. Amino acids: CASAPGSRGVADTQYF.

The chain is built from TRBV6-1 and TRBJ2-1; D possibly matches TRBD1 or TRBD2 (6 bases each). V was trimmed by 3 bases and J by 6 bases, leaving 15 bases between them. The CDR3 spans 15 residues. The germline V gene encodes CDR1 MNHNS and CDR2 SASEGT. The CDR3 spells CASSDRGPTLNEQFF. The CDR3 region has the DNA TGTGCCAGCAGTGATCGGGGGCCTACTCTCAATGAGCAGTTCTTC.

The rearrangement uses TRBV6-2 or TRBV6-3 and TRBJ1-1; unclear D gene. The CDR3 runs to 14 residues. Germline V CDR1 and CDR2: MNHEY, SVGEGT. Between the trimmed V and J ends, which lost 5 bases and 5 bases, there was a span of 15 bases. CDR3 sequence: CASSGGLRGTEAFF. The CDR3 nucleotides are TGTGCCAGCAGTGGAGGCTTAAGAGGAACTGAAGCTTTCTTT.

There are a few counts of this clonotype. The chain couples TRBV27 to TRBJ2-1; no clear D. This CDR3 comprises 11 residues. Looked up from germline, CDR1 is MNHEY and CDR2 is SMNVEV (reference sequence). Trimming left V 3 bases short and J 5 bases short, with 2 bases between. CDR3: CASSFNNEQFF. The CDR3 coding sequence is TGTGCCAGCAGTTTTAACAATGAGCAGTTCTTC.

This clonotype appeared many times. J is TRBJ1-1 and V is TRBV20-1; TRBD1 might be the D (5 bases). CDR3 length equals 15 residues. With 0 bases removed from V and 6 bases from J, the gap between germline ends came to 17 bases. CDR1 and CDR2 from the germline V gene are DFQATT and SNEGSKA (reference sequence). The chain's CDR3 is CSARDLAGRGAEAFF. CDR3 DNA: TGCAGTGCTAGAGATCTGGCAGGGAGGGGCGCTGAAGCTTTCTTT.

This clonotype was counted only a few times. The chain carries TRBV6-9 and TRBJ2-2; 14 bases match TRBD2. Germline CDR1 reads MNHGY; CDR2 reads SVAAGI. V dropped 3 bases and J dropped 2; count of bases not matched to a gene: 5. The CDR3 totals 18 residues. In DNA, the CDR3 is TGTGCCAGCAGTTACCCGACTAGCGGGAGGGCCAACACCGGGGAGCTGTTTTTT. It yields the protein CASSYPTSGRANTGELFF.

CDR3 loop: CASSFGQGPYEQYF. The DNA of the CDR3 is TGTGCCAGCAGTTTCGGACAGGGACCCTACGAGCAGTACTTC. The rearrangement joins TRBV2 to TRBJ2-7; TRBD1 matches at 8 bases. The CDR3 is 14 amino acids. The J segment lost 2 bases and the V segment lost 5 bases, leaving 5 bases of the junction unmatched. CDR1 is SNHLY, CDR2 FYNNEI, per germline.

Comments on this clonotype: At one end, the junction sequence differs from germline, possibly due to a read error. CDR3 DNA: TGTGCCAGCAGCCAAGACGGGAGCACAGATACGCAGTTCTTT. This gives the protein CASSQDGSTDTQFF. The J gene is TRBJ2-3, the V gene TRBV4-2; possibly TRBD2 for D (6 bases). The CDR3 runs 14 residues. Germline-derived CDR1 and CDR2 are LGHNA and YNFKEQ.

The rearrangement joins TRBV6-2 or TRBV6-3 to TRBJ1-1; 9 nucleotides line up with TRBD1. Germline values: CDR1 MNHEY, CDR2 SVGEGT. The V gene end was trimmed by 4 bases and the J gene end by 0 bases; junction bases not matched to a gene: 6. This CDR3 region has 16 residues. DNA for the CDR3: TGTGCCAGCAGTTCAGGACAGGGGACCTTGAACACTGAAGCTTTCTTT. Its protein product is CASSSGQGTLNTEAFF.

This clonotype was observed once. CDR3 DNA sequence: TGTGCCAGCAGTCAGGGTAGGGGGGGGCACTACGAGCAGTACTTC. This translates into CASSQGRGGHYEQYF. The V call is TRBV6-2 or TRBV6-3, the J call TRBJ2-7; D is possibly TRBD2 (7 bases). The germline V gene has CDR1 MNHEY and CDR2 SVGEGT. The CDR3 totals 15 residues. The V and J ends lost 5 bases and 3 bases respectively, with 17 bases between them.

This rearrangement joins TRBV6-5 to TRBJ1-3, with TRBD1 as a possible D gene (5 bases). This CDR3 comprises 16 residues. V lost 4 bases and J 2 bases, leaving 15 bases between the germline ends. Per germline, CDR1 MNHEY and CDR2 SVGAGI. CDR3 DNA: TGTGCCAGCAGTTTCACTGGGCCGGGGCCTGGAAACACCATATATTTT. Amino acid sequence: CASSFTGPGPGNTIYF.

Turning to this clonotype: Just one base apart from a much larger clone, this may be a read error. V is TRBV14 and J is TRBJ1-1; possibly TRBD1 for D (6 bases). This CDR3 is 15 amino acids long. Germline loops: CDR1 SGHDN, CDR2 FVKESK. With 4 bases removed from V and 4 bases from J, the gap between germline ends came to 16 bases. CDR3 in amino acids: CASSPPRGEPTEAFF. The CDR3 DNA is TGTGCCAGCAGCCCGCCGAGGGGGGAGCCCACTGAAGCTTTCTTT.

This clonotype has a count of ten or more. The chain has TRBV6-1 and TRBJ2-1; D is unresolved. Deletions cut 2 bases from V and 6 bases from J, with 5 bases between. CDR1 and CDR2 (germline): MNHNS, SASEGT. This CDR3 is built from 12 residues. In DNA form, the CDR3 reads TGTGCCAGCAGTGAACCCACCAATGAGCAGTTCTTC. This codes for CASSEPTNEQFF.

The chain links TRBV3-1 to TRBJ2-3; 9 bases match TRBD1. Germline V gives CDR1 LGHDT, CDR2 YNNKEL (reference sequence). The CDR3 has 16 amino acids. J gave up 3 bases and V 4 bases, and 8 bases lay outside the gene matches. As DNA, the CDR3 is TGTGCCAGCAGCCGTGGGACAGGGCTTAGGACAGATACGCAGTATTTT. The encoded protein is CASSRGTGLRTDTQYF.

This sequence joins TRBV4-1 and TRBJ2-7; no reliable D call. CDR1 and CDR2 from the germline V gene are MGHRA and YSYEKL. Trimming pared 0 bases from V and 6 bases from J, leaving 18 bases between. This CDR3 region has 16 residues. The chain's CDR3 is CASSQDPAGAWAEQYF. DNA of the CDR3: TGCGCCAGCAGCCAAGACCCGGCAGGAGCCTGGGCCGAGCAGTACTTC.

The V and J genes are TRBV20-1 and TRBJ2-1, with 7 bases aligning to TRBD1. The CDR3 spans 12 residues. The V gene's germline CDR1 is DFQATT and CDR2 SNEGSKA (reference sequence). The CDR3, as DNA: TGCAGCGTCGACCGGGACAGCAATGAGCAGTTCTTC. It codes for CSVDRDSNEQFF.

The chain joins TRBV27 to TRBJ1-2; the match to TRBD1 covers 10 bases. Losses at the gene ends were 5 bases for V and 3 bases for J; bases not matched to a gene: 12. This CDR3 spans 17 amino acids. The germline V gene has CDR1 MNHEY and CDR2 SMNVEV (reference sequence). The CDR3 loop is CASSPYPSDRGDYGYTF. The CDR3 coding sequence is TGTGCCAGCAGTCCATATCCTTCGGACAGGGGGGACTATGGCTACACCTTC.

This clonotype occurred a few times. The V and J genes are TRBV20-1 and TRBJ2-7; maybe TRBD2 (5 bases). The CDR3 sequence is 13 residues long. The ends were cut back, 3 bases at V and 2 bases at J, with 11 bases in the middle. The V gene's germline CDR1 is DFQATT and CDR2 SNEGSKA (reference sequence). CDR3 sequence reads: CSASPPGTYEQYF. In DNA, the CDR3 is TGCAGTGCTAGTCCTCCGGGAACCTACGAGCAGTACTTC.

The chain couples TRBV19 to TRBJ1-2, with 7 bases aligning to TRBD1. The ends lost 6 bases at V and 5 bases at J; junction bases unmatched: 12. Per germline, CDR1 LNHDA and CDR2 SQIVND (reference sequence). This CDR3 contains 15 residues. This CDR3 is CASSRADRATYGYTF. DNA of the CDR3: TGTGCCAGTAGCCGAGCAGACAGGGCGACGTATGGCTACACCTTC.

This clonotype was detected a few times. The chain joins TRBV6-6 to TRBJ1-6; 7 nucleotides agree with TRBD1. Germline V lookup: CDR1 MNHNY, CDR2 SVGAGI (reference sequence). The ends lost 2 bases at V and 5 bases at J; junction bases unmatched: 3. CDR3 size: 15 residues. Here the CDR3 DNA reads TGTGCCAGCAGTTACAGGGGGCTAAATAATTCACCCCTCCACTTT. This codes for CASSYRGLNNSPLHF.

This chain links TRBV29-1 with TRBJ1-2; D call uncertain. Looked up from germline, CDR1 is SQVTM and CDR2 is ANQGSEA. Trimming removed 4 bases from V and 2 bases from J, with 8 bases in between. The CDR3 extends over 12 amino acids. CDR3 sequence (DNA): TGCAGCGTTGTGGTAAACAACTATGGCTACACCTTC. As protein: CSVVVNNYGYTF.